The rows below give T cell receptor beta chains drawn from one sample of a study of post-analysis software for immune sequencing data. TCRdb redid the calling of the PCR reads with MiXCR, one entry per CDR3 protein. Of approximately 730,000 distinct CDR3 sequences in the sample, 46% were seen once. The sequencing sample was made of blood. The receptor set was obtained from a girl aged 10 to 17 with multiple sclerosis. Each CDR3 is given with its conserved first and last residue. A D gene is named only where the DNA matches it firmly. For some rows the clone size is stated as once, few or many, or as a class when expanded; others skip it.

>few|TRBV7-8|TRBJ1-5|TRBD1
TGTGCCAGCAGCTTAGCAGGCAGGGGGCTTGGAAATCAGCCCCAGCATTTT
CASSLAGRGLGNQPQHF
>NA|TRBV13|TRBJ2-4|TRBD1
TGTGCCAGCAGCCAAAATGAGGGGGCAGCCCAAAACATTCAGTACTTC
CASSQNEGAAQNIQYF
>few|TRBV5-6|TRBJ2-7|NA
TGTGCCAGCAGCTTTGGCTTTCGGGAGCAGTACTTC
CASSFGFREQYF
>few|TRBV10-3|TRBJ2-1|TRBD2
TGTGCCATCAGGGCGGGAGACCGCTCCTACAATGAGCAGTTCTTC
CAIRAGDRSYNEQFF
>NA|TRBV9|TRBJ1-1|TRBD1
TGTGCCAGCAGCGTAGGGAGAGGGACAGGGGAGGGTGAAGCTTTCTTT
CASSVGRGTGEGEAFF
>NA|TRBV27|TRBJ2-1|NA
TGTGCCAGCAGTTTAGAACCGACAGTTGGGAATGAGCAGTTCTTC
CASSLEPTVGNEQFF
>few|TRBV4-2|TRBJ2-7|NA
TGTGCCAGCAGCCAAGATCCCGGGACTCGATTCCACGAGCAGTACTTC
CASSQDPGTRFHEQYF
>few|TRBV12-3/TRBV12-4|TRBJ2-7|NA
TGTGCCAGCAGTTTGATGATCGACGGCGAGCAGTACTTC
CASSLMIDGEQYF
>few|TRBV4-3|TRBJ2-4|TRBD2
TGCGCCAGCAGCCAAGAGGGGGGGACCAAAAACATTCAGTACTTC
CASSQEGGTKNIQYF
>NA|TRBV28|TRBJ2-1|NA
TGTGCCAGCAGTTTATCTGGGGAGGCCGTGTACAATGAGCAGTTCTTC
CASSLSGEAVYNEQFF
>NA|TRBV5-1|TRBJ2-7|NA
TGCGCCAGCAGTACTAATCCGGGACAATCCTACGAGCAGTACTTC
CASSTNPGQSYEQYF
>NA|TRBV30|TRBJ1-2|NA
TGTGCCTGGAGTCCGACCGACCCGGATGGCTACACCTTC
CAWSPTDPDGYTF
>NA|TRBV7-2|TRBJ1-2|NA
TGTGCCAGCAGCTCCTCTGTTGGACCCTCGGTCTACACCTTC
CASSSSVGPSVYTF
>NA|TRBV2|TRBJ1-1|NA
TGTGCCAGCAGTGAATTAGGAGACATTAGCACTGAAGCTTTCTTT
CASSELGDISTEAFF
>NA|TRBV4-1|TRBJ1-1|NA
TGCGCCAGCAGCCCGGGACACCTCACTGAAGCTTTCTTT
CASSPGHLTEAFF
>NA|TRBV29-1|TRBJ1-2|NA
TGCAGCGTTGGTGGGGCAGGGCAAAACTCTAACTATGGCTACACCTTC
CSVGGAGQNSNYGYTF
>NA|TRBV19|TRBJ2-7|NA
TGTGCCAGTAGTTTGACTTGGGTATCCTACAATGAGCAGTACTTC
CASSLTWVSYNEQYF
>NA|TRBV7-9|TRBJ1-2|NA
TGTGCCAGCAGGTCCAAAAGGGGGGGATTCTATGGCTACACCTTC
CASRSKRGGFYGYTF
>NA|TRBV15|TRBJ2-5|NA
TGTGCCACCAGCAGTGAGGGGCACCAAGAGACCCAGTACTTC
CATSSEGHQETQYF
>NA|TRBV20-1|TRBJ1-2|TRBD1
TGCAGTGCCAGAGCCGGGACAGGGCGGTTTGGCTACACCTTC
CSARAGTGRFGYTF
>few|TRBV3-1|TRBJ2-6|TRBD2
TGTGCCAGCAGCCCTAATAGCGGGAGGACGGCTGGGGCCAACGTCCTGACTTTC
CASSPNSGRTAGANVLTF
>NA|TRBV20-1|TRBJ2-5|TRBD2
TGCAGTGCTAGAGATACCGCGGGAGCGGCCCAAGAGACCCAGTACTTC
CSARDTAGAAQETQYF
>NA|TRBV6-1|TRBJ1-2|NA
TGTGCCAGCAGTGAAGGAATGGAACTCCCCTATGGCTACACCTTC
CASSEGMELPYGYTF
>few|TRBV10-3|TRBJ1-2|NA
TGTGCCCCGAGGACATACTATGGCTACACCTTC
CAPRTYYGYTF